This TCR beta chain was identified during a study of shared clonotypes between healthy human individuals (TCRdb year 2020). For the wider study: Three men and two women, aged 18 to 49 years, made up the cohort. For each donor, CD4 naive and CD4 memory were each run on three plates, CD8 naive on two plates, and CD8 memory on one plate. Per donor, leukapheresis produced somewhere between about 0.9 and 9 billion PBMCs. Blood TCR repertoires of 5 or 6 healthy adults were deeply sequenced to estimate repertoire size and the extent of clonotype sharing between individuals. To increase sequencing depth and limit assay-specific biases, different laboratories used diverse techniques to prepare libraries and sequence TCR repertoires.

TCR CDR3 regions were amplified from genomic DNA by multiplex PCR using the deep immunoSEQ assay. Genomic DNA extracted from each cell subset was distributed evenly over all wells of several immunoSEQ 96-well plates, and each plate served as one replicate. Each replicate PCR for sorted subsets received roughly 0.2 ug genomic DNA, equal to roughly 30,000 T cell genomes. Purified libraries were measured with a Qubit 3.0 fluorometer, size-checked on a Bioanalyzer 2100, and measured again with the KAPA Library Quantification kit. Each immunoSEQ 96-well plate was sequenced on its own single-read 150-cycle Illumina NextSeq 550 flow cell. The study's processing was this. Because only junctional sequences without quality scores were contained in the immunoSEQ output, filtering matching that applied to full-length reads could not be performed. To assign V/J genes and CDR3, sequences were annotated using PyIR, a Python wrapper for IgBLAST v1.9, with IMGT germline references. Reads with weak V/J assignments (E-value above 1e-6), missing CDR3, stop codons, out-of-frame junctions, or ambiguous translated residues were removed. V3J clonotypes were defined by identical inferred V gene, J gene, and CDR3 amino acid sequence. To compute the percentage overlap between repertoires, the number of shared unique clonotypes was divided by the size of the smaller repertoire. Richness of each repertoire was evaluated using RTK rarefaction, the Chao1 estimator, and Recon v2.1 estimates of unobserved clonotypes. Generation probabilities for all TCRbeta clonotypes obtained by the gDNA method from a handful of donors were computed using OLGA. TCRdb took over this immuneACCESS table, retaining in-frame rearrangements with V and J assigned. Such tables are incomplete; in checked studies, under half of the missing clones stem from an unresolved V gene, and the remainder is unexplained. V and J calls plus clone size are reproduced from that table; the DNA served to infer D and trimming. This sample holds about 300,000 clones; over 65% were observed only once. Clones ranked in the top ten supply about 9.4% of the sample.

Donors were healthy HIV-negative adults with no recently reported acute infections or vaccinations. Every donor was a Caucasian adult residing in Nashville, Tennessee, USA. CD4+ T cells were enriched by magnetic negative selection; naive cells were then positively selected on CD45RA, and the negative fraction formed the memory subset. After blood collection by leukapheresis, PBMCs were isolated using Ficoll-Histopaque density gradient centrifugation and then cryopreserved in the vapor phase of liquid nitrogen. Purity and quantity of every magnetically sorted T cell population were checked by analytical flow cytometry. From each sorted fraction, genomic DNA was isolated and quantified by UV absorbance on a Nanodrop 2000c. CDR1 is given as SGHDT and CDR2 as YYEEEE, both from the germline V gene. The junction carries 17 bases between V and J, which are trimmed by 4 bases and 3 bases respectively. Taken from cysteine to phenylalanine, the CDR3 has 15 residues. Only the CDR3 portion is preserved as DNA: 45 bases, with reading frame beginning at the first base.

This clone was found a few times. The target of this receptor is not known. One base away there is no much larger clone; base qualities are not given. What the research found in general, with its limitations: Based on pairwise subsampling, the degree of clonotype sharing among donors was expected to be affected by sequencing depth. Even with the large sequencing depth, rarefaction of the sorted-subset datasets indicated that sequencing was incomplete. Compared with non-shared clonotypes, the clonotypes found in all four sorted-subset donors had higher generation probabilities. Sharing across several donors was observed for roughly 5.4% of naive CD4, about 3.2% of naive CD8, 2% to 2.5% of memory CD4, and around 0.4% of memory CD8 clonotypes. Sampling was restricted to blood, and TCR repertoires in tissues likely differ from the TCR repertoires found in blood. The genetic and exposure-history diversity represented was limited by the small number of donors. Estimated clonotype richness was generally larger for naive than for memory subsets.

The sequence is built from TRBV5-6 and TRBJ2-7, with a tentative D call of TRBD1 or TRBD2, each matching 5 bases. The clonotype comes from a man in his thirties or forties in good health. The specimen sequenced was memory CD4+ T cells sorted from blood. Read against the paper, the sample's cell subset or site label means: CD45RA-negative fraction. The DNA reads as follows: TGTGCCAGCAGCCTGGTGGGGGTAAACTTCTACGAGCAGTACTTC. Its translation is CASSLVGVNFYEQYF.